There are many counts of the clone carrying this TCR beta chain. Its antigen remains unidentified. This CDR3 has 15 amino acids. Germline assignment: CDR1 SGHRS and CDR2 YFSETQ. Trimming at V came to 1 base and at J to 3 bases, leaving 3 bases not matched to a gene. This entry is derived from a study of post-analysis software for immune sequencing data. Unique molecular identifiers featured in each of the TCR beta cDNA libraries. T cells numbering roughly 1 to 11 million yielded cDNA molecules that totaled about 500,000. In TCRdb, the PCR reads were re-called with MiXCR into one record per CDR3 protein. The sample includes hundreds of thousands of distinct CDR3 sequences, around 27% of them seen just once. Whole-study findings and limits: Normalized Chao1 diversity was significantly lower in multiple sclerosis patients than in controls. TRBV5-6, TRBV5-1 and TRBV20-1 belonged to a set of roughly 5 TRBV segments that were more frequent in patients than controls.

The genes are TRBV5-1 and TRBJ2-1; 8 bases line up with TRBD1. Sequencing was performed on blood. The receptor was isolated from a girl aged 10 to 17 with multiple sclerosis. The CDR3 loop is CASSLPGQGYNEQFF. The DNA of the CDR3 is TGCGCCAGCAGCTTGCCAGGACAGGGCTACAATGAGCAGTTCTTC.